This T cell receptor beta chain derives from a study of CD8 T cells in Susac syndrome. Study conclusions and caveats: The TCR sequencing and HLA analysis in the study involved a relatively small number of individuals, as the study acknowledged.

RNA, at roughly 0.45 to 1 ug, was reverse transcribed with random hexamers. The immunoSEQ assay covered 54 Vbeta and 13 Jbeta segments for CDR3. A single record per CDR3 protein comes from TCRdb applying MiXCR to the immunoSEQ multiplex PCR reads. This table holds 150,000 or so distinct CDR3 sequences, about 95% found once. About this clonotype: What it binds is not known.

CD8+ and CD4+ blood T cells underwent TCR beta sequencing. Negative magnetic isolation gave CD8+ and CD4+ cells; FACS enriched CD8+ TEMRA. Germline loops: CDR1 SGHNT, CDR2 YYREEE (reference sequence). Trimming stripped 7 bases from V and 2 bases from J, with 11 bases between. The CDR3 has 13 amino acids. The TCR sequence derives from a human donor in good health. The sequenced sample consisted of CD4+ T cells from PBMCs. This chain links TRBV5-4 with TRBJ2-3, with D tentatively TRBD2 (6 bases). DNA for the CDR3: TGTGCCAGCGGCGGGGACCTCACAGATACGCAGTATTTT. It is translated as CASGGDLTDTQYF. The whole variable domain, remainder taken from reference TRBV5-4 and TRBJ2-3, is ETGVTQSPTHLIKTRGQQVTLRCSSQSGHNTVSWYQQALGQGPQFIFQYYREEENGRGNFPPRFSGLQFPNYSSELNVNALELDDSALYLCASGGDLTDTQYFGPGTRLTVL.